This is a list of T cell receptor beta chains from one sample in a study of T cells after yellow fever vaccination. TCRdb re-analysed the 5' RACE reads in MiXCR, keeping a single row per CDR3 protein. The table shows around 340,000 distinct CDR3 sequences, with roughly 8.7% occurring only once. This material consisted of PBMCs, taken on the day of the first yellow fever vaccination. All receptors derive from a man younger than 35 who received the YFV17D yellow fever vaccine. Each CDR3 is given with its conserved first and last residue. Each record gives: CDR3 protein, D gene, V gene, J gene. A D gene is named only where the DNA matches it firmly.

CASSRQGATNEKLFF,TRBD1,TRBV3-1,TRBJ1-4
CASSPLVGQGPGRSRSTGELFF,TRBD1,TRBV25-1,TRBJ2-2
CASRATGTVDGKLFF,TRBD1,TRBV12-3/TRBV12-4,TRBJ1-4
CATSDPRGGNQPQHF,.,TRBV24-1,TRBJ1-5
CASSTRLAGGLSSYNEQFF,TRBD2,TRBV6-2/TRBV6-3,TRBJ2-1
CASTGGGGRVGNNQPQHF,.,TRBV28,TRBJ1-5
CASSPRPDGLQETQYF,.,TRBV7-2,TRBJ2-5
CASSPGLAVLKGNIQYF,TRBD2,TRBV4-1,TRBJ2-4
CSLRGVRDTQYF,.,TRBV29-1,TRBJ2-3
CATETGRYGYTF,.,TRBV6-2/TRBV6-3,TRBJ1-2
CASSHLRSLQETQYF,.,TRBV5-1,TRBJ2-5
CASSLAGGGAANEQFF,TRBD2,TRBV7-2,TRBJ2-1
CASSFNQVDTEAFF,.,TRBV5-1,TRBJ1-1
CASRQTGTGNNEQFF,.,TRBV5-1,TRBJ2-1
CASSQDLQDEKLFF,.,TRBV4-3,TRBJ1-4